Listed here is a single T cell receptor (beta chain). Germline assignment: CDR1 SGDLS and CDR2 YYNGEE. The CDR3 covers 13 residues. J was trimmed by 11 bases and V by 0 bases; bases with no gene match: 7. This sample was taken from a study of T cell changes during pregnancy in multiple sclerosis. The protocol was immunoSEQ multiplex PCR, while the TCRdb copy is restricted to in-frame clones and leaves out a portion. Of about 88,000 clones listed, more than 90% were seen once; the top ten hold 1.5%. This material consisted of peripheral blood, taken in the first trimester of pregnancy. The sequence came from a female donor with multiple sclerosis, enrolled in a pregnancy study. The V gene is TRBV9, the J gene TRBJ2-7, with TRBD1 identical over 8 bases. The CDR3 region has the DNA TGTGCCAGCAGCGTAGAGCCAAGGACAGGGAAGTACTTC. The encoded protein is CASSVEPRTGKYF.